This T cell receptor beta chain comes out of a study of HIV-infected children after antiretroviral therapy interruption. Study information: Most children had recorded EBV and CMV exposure. In continuous treatment, analyzed samples were from weeks 0, 48 and 150. Study results and caveats: Naive CD4+ sequences overlapped less between time points once interruption began.

Treatment meaning: PENTA 11 planned treatment interruption arm or continuous ART arm. In regard to this clonotype: Its antigen remains unidentified.

Germline V lookup: CDR1 SNHLY, CDR2 FYNNEI. The germline V and J ends were trimmed by 4 bases and 1 base, with 10 bases remaining between them. The CDR3 runs 14 residues. The TCR library was built from RNA with a 3' RACE protocol and unique molecular identifiers. TCRdb re-called the 3' RACE reads with MiXCR, one entry per CDR3 protein. The data hold about 89,000 distinct CDR3 sequences, with 6.9% observed a single time. This sequence joins TRBV2 and TRBJ1-1; D gene unclear. This specimen was CD45RA+ CD4+ T cells from PBMCs, pooled from several time points, taken from a donor given antiretroviral therapy, either interrupted or continuous. Noted subset: naive CD4+ CD45RA+ CD45RO- T cells. This clonotype was obtained from a pool of human donors with HIV. In nucleotides, the CDR3 is TGTGCCAGCAGTGCGAGGGAGTCGAACACTGAAGCTTTCTTT. Translated: CASSARESNTEAFF.